This TCR beta chain was captured by sequencing in a study of control samples from healthy donors and cancer patients. Using immunoSEQ multiplex PCR, the repertoire was profiled, and TCRdb retains in-frame clones only, with some absent. The profile shows around 120,000 clones, around nine tenths of them singletons. The CDR3 length is 15 residues. Per the germline V gene, CDR1 is SNHLY and CDR2 is FYNNEI. The V end was cut by 7 bases, the J end by 0 bases, with 12 bases between. Sample: blood. V is TRBV2 and J is TRBJ2-2, with D perhaps matching TRBD1 (6 bases). The receptor comes from a woman aged 65 to 85 in good health. CDR3 nucleotides: TGTGCCAGCATGACGGGACAATCGAACACCGGGGAGCTGTTTTTT. This translates into CASMTGQSNTGELFF. Combining the CDR3 with reference TRBV2 and TRBJ2-2 gives the whole variable domain EPEVTQTPSHQVTQMGQEVILRCVPISNHLYFYWYRQILGQKVEFLVSFYNNEISEKSEIFDDQFSVERPDGSNFTLKIRSTKLEDSAMYFCASMTGQSNTGELFFGEGSRLTVL.